This T cell receptor (beta chain) derives from a study of blood T cell repertoires in COVID-19. Each participant's cohort was designated according to participant-reported clinical history. Germline V gene data show CDR1 as LNHNV and CDR2 as YYDKDF (reference sequence). This CDR3 has 17 residues. Unmatched junction bases numbered 9, after V lost 0 bases and J lost 3 bases. Produced via immunoSEQ multiplex PCR; TCRdb's table is partial and in-frame only. Of over 300,000 clones in the sample, about 90% were seen once. The sample consisted of PBMCs or T cells enriched from blood (not recorded which). This TCR came from a woman in her twenties or thirties who had recovered from COVID-19. This chain joins TRBV15 and TRBJ1-2; 8 nucleotides match TRBD1. The CDR3 here is CATSRDKTDRVYYGYTF. CDR3 nucleotides: TGTGCCACCAGCAGAGATAAGACGGACAGGGTCTACTATGGCTACACCTTC.